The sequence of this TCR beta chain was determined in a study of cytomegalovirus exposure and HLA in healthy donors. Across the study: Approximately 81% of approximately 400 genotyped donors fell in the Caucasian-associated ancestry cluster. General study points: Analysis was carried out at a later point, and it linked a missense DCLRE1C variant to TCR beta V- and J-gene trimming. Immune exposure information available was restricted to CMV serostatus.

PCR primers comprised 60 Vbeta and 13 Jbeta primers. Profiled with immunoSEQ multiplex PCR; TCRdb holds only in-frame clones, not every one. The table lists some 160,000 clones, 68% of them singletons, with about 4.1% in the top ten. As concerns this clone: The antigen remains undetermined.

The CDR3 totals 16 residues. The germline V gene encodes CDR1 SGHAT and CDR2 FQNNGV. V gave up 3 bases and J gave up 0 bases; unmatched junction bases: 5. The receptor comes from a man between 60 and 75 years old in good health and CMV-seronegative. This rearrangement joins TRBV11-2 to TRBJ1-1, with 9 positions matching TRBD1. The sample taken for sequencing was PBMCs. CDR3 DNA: TGTGCCAGCAGCTTCGGGACAGGGAGCATGAACACTGAAGCTTTCTTT. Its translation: CASSFGTGSMNTEAFF.